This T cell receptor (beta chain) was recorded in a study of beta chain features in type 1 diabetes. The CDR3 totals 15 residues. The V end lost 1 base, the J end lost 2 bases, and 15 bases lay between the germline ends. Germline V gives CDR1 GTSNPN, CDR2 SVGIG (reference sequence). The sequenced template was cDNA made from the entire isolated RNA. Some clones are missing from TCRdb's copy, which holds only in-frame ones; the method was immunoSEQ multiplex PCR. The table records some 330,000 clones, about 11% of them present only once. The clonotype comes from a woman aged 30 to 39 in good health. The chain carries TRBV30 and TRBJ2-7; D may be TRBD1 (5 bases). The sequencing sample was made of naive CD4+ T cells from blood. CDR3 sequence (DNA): TGTGCCTGGAGTGGAGTAGGGGCCGAGACCTACGAGCAGTACTTC. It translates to CAWSGVGAETYEQYF.